Listed below are T cell receptor beta chains from one sample, sequenced in a study of cytotoxic CD8 clonotypes in ibrutinib-treated CLL. Measured with immunoSEQ multiplex PCR; TCRdb has only the in-frame clones, and not every one. The table includes roughly 250,000 clones, around three quarters detected once. The sample in question was PBMCs, obtained after 24 months of ibrutinib treatment. All receptors come from a human donor with chronic lymphocytic leukemia. Each CDR3 is given with its conserved first and last residue. A D gene is named only where the DNA matches it firmly. Expanded clones get a size class; other rows say once, few or many, or leave the size out.

- - TRBJ2-1 TRBV9 CASSSGDAGYNEQFF TGTGCCAGCAGCTCAGGGGACGCTGGCTACAATGAGCAGTTCTTC
- - TRBJ1-2 TRBV6-6 CASSFKRDGVYGYTF TGTGCCAGCAGCTTCAAACGGGACGGCGTCTATGGCTACACCTTC
few - TRBJ2-3 TRBV18 CASSTSTDTQYF TGTGCCAGCTCAACGAGCACAGATACGCAGTATTTT
- - TRBJ2-7 TRBV11-2 CASSLRGYEQYF TGTGCCAGCAGTTTAAGGGGCTACGAGCAGTACTTC
- - TRBJ2-7 TRBV27 CASSSSGVGSYEQYF TGTGCCAGCAGTTCCTCAGGAGTCGGCTCCTACGAGCAGTACTTC
- - TRBJ2-7 TRBV9 CASSVSGFLDEQYF TGTGCCAGCAGCGTTTCGGGGTTTCTGGACGAGCAGTACTTC
- - TRBJ2-5 TRBV30 CAWRERAQETQYF TGTGCCTGGAGGGAGCGGGCCCAAGAGACCCAGTACTTC
- - TRBJ1-4 TRBV11-3 CASSLNSAEKLFF TGTGCCAGCAGCTTAAATTCGGCTGAAAAACTGTTTTTT
- - TRBJ2-7 TRBV11-2 CASSQDPGPYEQYF TGTGCCAGCAGCCAGGACCCGGGACCATACGAGCAGTACTTC
once TRBD1 TRBJ2-5 TRBV19 CASSIGGTGWQETQYF TGTGCCAGTAGTATAGGGGGGACAGGGTGGCAAGAGACCCAGTACTTC
- - TRBJ2-7 TRBV9 CASSVGTTPYEQYF TGTGCCAGCAGCGTAGGGACGACCCCCTACGAGCAGTACTTC
- TRBD2 TRBJ2-7 TRBV5-4 CASSSGTNEQYF TGTGCCAGCAGTTCCGGGACTAACGAGCAGTACTTC
few - TRBJ2-7 TRBV5-1 CATQVDGGSSYEQYF TGCGCCACCCAGGTCGACGGAGGGAGCTCCTACGAGCAGTACTTC
- TRBD1 TRBJ2-7 TRBV19 CASSTSGQGSPYEQYF TGTGCCAGTAGTACCTCTGGACAGGGGTCCCCCTACGAGCAGTACTTC
few - TRBJ2-5 TRBV30 CAWSVQGTQYF TGTGCCTGGAGTGTACAAGGGACCCAGTACTTC
- - TRBJ1-4 TRBV6-5 CASSYSGRTNEKLFF TGTGCCAGCAGTTACTCAGGGAGAACTAATGAAAAACTGTTTTTT
few - TRBJ2-5 TRBV30 CAWSVAQTQYF TGTGCCTGGAGTGTAGCCCAGACCCAGTACTTC
- - TRBJ2-5 TRBV6-5 CASSLGTSVETQYF TGTGCCAGCAGTCTTGGGACATCCGTGGAGACCCAGTACTTC
once TRBD1 TRBJ1-1 TRBV18 CASSRGRTGGTEAFF TGTGCCAGCTCAAGGGGCCGGACAGGGGGGACTGAAGCTTTCTTT
- - TRBJ2-1 TRBV25-1 CASSGLSEQFF TGTGCCAGCAGTGGCCTAAGCGAGCAGTTCTTC
- - TRBJ2-7 TRBV6-5 CASGDAWYEQYF TGTGCCAGCGGGGACGCGTGGTACGAGCAGTACTTC
- TRBD2 TRBJ2-1 TRBV7-3 CASSLAGGPYNEQFF TGTGCCAGCAGCTTAGCGGGAGGGCCTTACAATGAGCAGTTCTTC
- - TRBJ2-7 TRBV2 CASGRDRDEQYF TGTGCCAGCGGCAGGGACCGCGACGAGCAGTACTTC
- TRBD2 TRBJ2-7 TRBV11-2 CASRLAGGSLSEQYF TGTGCCAGCAGACTAGCGGGAGGTTCCTTAAGCGAGCAGTACTTC
few - TRBJ2-2 TRBV18 CASSQDSSGELFF TGTGCCAGCTCTCAGGACTCCTCCGGGGAGCTGTTTTTT
few TRBD1 TRBJ2-1 TRBV15 CATSSQDRDYNEQFF TGTGCCACCAGCAGCCAGGACAGGGACTACAATGAGCAGTTCTTC
few - TRBJ1-2 TRBV13 CASSQDTYGYTF TGTGCCAGCAGCCAAGACACCTATGGCTACACCTTC
- TRBD2 TRBJ2-1 TRBV18 CASSPLTLASGTSGRETYNEQFF TGTGCCAGCTCACCACTGACCCTGGCCTCCGGGACTAGCGGGAGGGAGACCTACAATGAGCAGTTCTTC
- - TRBJ2-1 TRBV11-2 CASSFSDEQFF TGTGCCAGCAGCTTCTCGGATGAGCAGTTCTTC
- TRBD2 TRBJ2-1 TRBV11-2 CASSPSREVYNEQFF TGTGCCAGCAGCCCCTCCCGGGAGGTGTACAATGAGCAGTTCTTC
- - TRBJ1-2 TRBV7-9 CASSSAQGLMVGYTF TGTGCCAGCAGCTCAGCACAGGGTTTAATGGTTGGCTACACCTTC
- TRBD1 TRBJ1-1 TRBV15 CATSRDPAGGEAFF TGTGCCACCAGCAGAGATCCGGCAGGGGGGGAAGCTTTCTTT
- TRBD1 TRBJ2-5 TRBV9 CASSVLQGGGETQYF TGTGCCAGCAGCGTCCTACAGGGGGGAGGAGAGACCCAGTACTTC
- - TRBJ2-3 TRBV28 CASRMRLRDLTDTQYF TGTGCCAGCAGGATGAGGTTGCGAGACCTCACAGATACGCAGTATTTT
few - TRBJ1-2 TRBV21-1 CASRNTGIGYTF TGTGCCAGCAGAAATACAGGGATCGGCTACACCTTC
- - TRBJ2-1 TRBV10-1 CASSVNPEKEQFF TGCGCCAGCAGTGTGAATCCGGAGAAGGAGCAGTTCTTC
few - TRBJ2-3 TRBV20-1 CSAKYTDTQYF TGCAGTGCCAAGTACACAGATACGCAGTATTTT
few - TRBJ1-2 TRBV9 CASSVGPSSYGYTF TGTGCCAGCAGCGTAGGACCAAGTTCCTATGGCTACACCTTC
- - TRBJ2-7 TRBV11-2 CASSSAFGAADEQYF TGTGCCAGCAGCTCAGCTTTCGGGGCGGCGGACGAGCAGTACTTC